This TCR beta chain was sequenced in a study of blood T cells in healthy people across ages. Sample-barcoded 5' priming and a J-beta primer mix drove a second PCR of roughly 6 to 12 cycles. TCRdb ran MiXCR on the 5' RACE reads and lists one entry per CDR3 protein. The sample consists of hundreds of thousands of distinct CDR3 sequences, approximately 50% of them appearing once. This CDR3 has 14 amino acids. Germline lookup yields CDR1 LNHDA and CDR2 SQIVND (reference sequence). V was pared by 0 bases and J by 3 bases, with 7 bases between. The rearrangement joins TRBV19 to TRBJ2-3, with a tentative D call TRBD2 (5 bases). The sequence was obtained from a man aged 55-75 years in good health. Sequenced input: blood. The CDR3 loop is CASSIDPGTDTQYF. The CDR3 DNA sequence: TGTGCCAGTAGTATAGATCCGGGGACAGATACGCAGTATTTT.